This T cell receptor beta chain was observed in a study of CD8 T cells in ankylosing spondylitis. General study points: A TCR beta motif made of about eight highly homologous variants seemed typical of ankylosing spondylitis blood. Both synovial fluid and blood in reactive arthritis had previously been reported to carry some motif variants. The clones that were linked to disease were reported to be significantly enriched in matched synovial fluid samples from ankylosing spondylitis patients.

The CDR3 is made up of 15 amino acids. V was clipped by 4 bases and J by 1 base, with 14 bases between them. The germline V gene has CDR1 SGHRS and CDR2 YFSETQ. This clonotype has a handful of counts. The antigen is undetermined. TCRdb reprocessed the 5' RACE reads via MiXCR and lists one record per CDR3 protein. The sample includes tens of thousands of distinct CDR3 sequences, 5.3% of them seen just once. Sequencing was carried out using blood, either unsorted or a sorted T cell fraction (not recorded which). V is TRBV5-1 and J is TRBJ1-1; possibly TRBD1 for D (5 bases). The source is a male donor with ankylosing spondylitis or in good health (not recorded which). Written as DNA, the CDR3 is TGCGCCAGCAGCCCGAGACAGAGCCCGAACACTGAAGCTTTCTTT. Amino acid sequence: CASSPRQSPNTEAFF.